This note documents a single T cell receptor beta chain sequence. Data came from immunoSEQ multiplex PCR; TCRdb stores just in-frame clones and leaves some out. This table holds approximately 100,000 clones, around 93% found once. This CDR3 spans 11 amino acids. The V and J ends lost 3 bases and 10 bases respectively, with 8 bases between them. Germline V lookup: CDR1 SGHNT, CDR2 YYREEE (reference sequence). These data come from a study of T cell changes during pregnancy in multiple sclerosis. The sequencing here drew on peripheral blood, taken in the first trimester of pregnancy. V usage is TRBV5-4 and J usage is TRBJ2-1; D not certain. The TCR originated in a female donor with multiple sclerosis, enrolled in a pregnancy study. CDR3 loop: CASSSYQEQFF. CDR3 in DNA: TGTGCCAGCAGCTCTTATCAGGAGCAGTTCTTC.